These 28 T cell receptor beta chains originate from one sample sequenced in a study of cytomegalovirus exposure and HLA in healthy donors. Only in-frame clones appear in the TCRdb table, and some are missing; sequencing was by immunoSEQ multiplex PCR. This table holds tens of thousands of clones, over 85% found once. The sample consisted of PBMCs. The receptors were sampled from a woman aged 30 to 39 in good health and CMV-seronegative.

The CDR3 region is CASSISATAQHF. As DNA, the CDR3 is TGTGCCAGTAGTATTAGCGCCACCGCCCAGCATTTT. The chain joins TRBV19 to TRBJ1-5; the D is unclear. Germline V gene data show CDR1 as LNHDA and CDR2 as SQIVND (reference sequence). Trimming removed 3 bases at V and 11 bases at J, with 11 bases between. The CDR3 has 12 amino acids.

V and J are TRBV30 and TRBJ2-7; D might be TRBD1 (5 bases). The CDR3 spans 12 residues. V was pared by 3 bases and J by 2 bases, with 8 bases between. CDR1 GTSNPN and CDR2 SVGIG come from the germline V gene (reference sequence). The CDR3 bases are TGTGCCTGGAGCTCAGGGACCTACGAGCAGTACTTC. Protein product: CAWSSGTYEQYF. The full variable domain, in which reference TRBV30 and TRBJ2-7 provide the parts outside the CDR3, is SQTIHQWPATLVQPVGSPLSLECTVEGTSNPNLYWYRQAAGRGLQLLFYSVGIGQISSEVPQNLSASRPQDRQFILSSKKLLLSDSGFYLCAWSSGTYEQYFGPGTRLTVT.

The genes are TRBV11-3 and TRBJ2-2; D gene ambiguous. This CDR3 has 14 amino acids. The V and J ends lost 5 bases and 1 base respectively, with 8 bases between them. CDR1 and CDR2 from the germline V gene are SGHNT and YENEEA. CDR3 amino acids: CASSLTRNTGELFF. The CDR3 DNA reads as TGTGCCAGCAGCCTGACTCGGAACACCGGGGAGCTGTTTTTT.

The chain is built from TRBV5-5 and TRBJ2-3; unclear D gene. Trimming took 4 bases from V and 0 from J, leaving 9 bases between them. CDR3 length: 14 residues. Germline V gene lookup returns CDR1 SGHKS and CDR2 YYEKEE (reference sequence). The CDR3 sequence: CASSVTSSTDTQYF. CDR3 nucleotides: TGTGCCAGCAGCGTCACATCTAGCACAGATACGCAGTATTTT.

V gene TRBV15 combines with J gene TRBJ1-1, with a possible D match to TRBD1 (6 bases). With 6 bases removed from V and 0 bases from J, the gap between germline ends came to 11 bases. This CDR3 region has 14 residues. Per the germline V gene, CDR1 is LNHNV and CDR2 is YYDKDF (reference sequence). CDR3 region: CATRRDTLNTEAFF. CDR3 DNA: TGTGCCACCAGAAGGGACACCTTGAACACTGAAGCTTTCTTT.

The chain combines TRBV6-6 with TRBJ1-3; TRBD1 is a possible D gene (6 bases). This CDR3 region has 16 residues. V lost 5 bases, J lost 0 bases, and 14 bases lay in between. From germline, CDR1 is MNHNY and CDR2 SVGAGI (reference sequence). The CDR3 sequence: CASSAGQKSSGNTIYF. In DNA form, the CDR3 reads TGTGCCAGCAGTGCTGGACAGAAGAGCTCTGGAAACACCATATATTTT.

The gene calls are TRBV7-9 and TRBJ1-2; maybe TRBD1 (5 bases). The CDR3 runs 16 residues. V was shortened by 7 bases and J by 2 bases, with 20 bases between the two germline ends. The V gene's germline CDR1 is SEHNR and CDR2 FQNEAQ (reference sequence). CDR3 coding DNA: TGTGCCAGCACCACATCCTGGTGGCAGGGCAACTATGGCTACACCTTC. This codes for CASTTSWWQGNYGYTF.

The CDR3 region has the DNA TGTGCCAGCTCACCAAGAGTCGAACTTGCTTTCTTT. Translated: CASSPRVELAFF. The V gene is TRBV18, the J gene TRBJ1-1; no reliable D call. With 2 bases removed from V and 11 bases from J, the gap between germline ends came to 12 bases. Germline assignment: CDR1 KGHSH and CDR2 LQKENI. This CDR3 is built from 12 residues.

This chain connects TRBV7-3 to TRBJ2-3, with 14 bases lining up with TRBD2. Germline CDR1 reads SGHTA; CDR2 reads FQGTGA. The CDR3 has 16 amino acids. Unmatched junction bases numbered 3, after V lost 4 bases and J lost 3 bases. CDR3 nucleotide sequence: TGTGCCAGCAGCTCATGGACTAGCGGGGGGACAGATACGCAGTATTTT. It yields the protein CASSSWTSGGTDTQYF.

The rearrangement joins TRBV11-2 to TRBJ1-1; D ambiguous. Trimming took off 6 bases at V and 0 bases at J, with 11 bases between the two ends. From germline, CDR1 is SGHAT and CDR2 FQNNGV. This CDR3 comprises 14 residues. The CDR3 reads CASSRGFLNTEAFF. The CDR3 nucleotides read TGTGCCAGCAGTAGAGGGTTTTTGAACACTGAAGCTTTCTTT.

The rearrangement links TRBV5-1 to TRBJ2-5; TRBD1 matches at 7 bases. The CDR3 totals 15 residues. The germline V gene has CDR1 SGHRS and CDR2 YFSETQ. Trimming at V came to 3 bases and at J to 5 bases, leaving 10 bases not matched to a gene. CDR3 in amino acids: CASSYTRQGKETQYF. Here the CDR3 DNA reads TGCGCCAGCAGCTACACTAGACAGGGAAAGGAGACCCAGTACTTC.

The chain has TRBV5-4 and TRBJ1-4; 7 nucleotides match TRBD1. The CDR3 contains 14 residues. The germline CDR1 and CDR2 sequences are SGHNT and YYREEE (reference sequence). J gave up 8 bases and V 4 bases, and 8 bases lay outside the gene matches. CDR3 sequence (DNA): TGTGCCAGCAGCGCCGGGACAGACCAAGAAAAACTGTTTTTT. Protein product: CASSAGTDQEKLFF.

The V and J genes are TRBV19 and TRBJ1-1; D is unresolved. Trimming stripped 4 bases from V and 0 bases from J, with 12 bases between. The CDR3 runs to 15 residues. CDR1 and CDR2 from the germline V gene are LNHDA and SQIVND (reference sequence). This CDR3 is CASSKPGLMNTEAFF. The DNA for the CDR3 is TGTGCCAGTAGTAAGCCAGGACTCATGAACACTGAAGCTTTCTTT.

The chain combines TRBV10-3 with TRBJ2-1, with TRBD2 matching over 7 bases. Germline CDR1 reads ENHRY; CDR2 reads SYGVKD. The V gene end was trimmed by 8 bases and the J gene end by 2 bases; junction bases not matched to a gene: 3. The CDR3 is 13 residues long. The CDR3: CAISGGTYNEQFF. The CDR3 DNA reads TGTGCCATCTCCGGGGGGACCTACAATGAGCAGTTCTTC.

The chain couples TRBV2 to TRBJ1-2, with D unclear. CDR3 length: 13 residues. CDR1 and CDR2 (germline): SNHLY, FYNNEI. Trimming took 5 bases from V and 1 from J, leaving 8 bases between them. The DNA for the CDR3 is TGTGCCAGCAGTAACAGATTTAACTATGGCTACACCTTC. Translated: CASSNRFNYGYTF. The whole variable domain, remainder taken from reference TRBV2 and TRBJ1-2, is EPEVTQTPSHQVTQMGQEVILRCVPISNHLYFYWYRQILGQKVEFLVSFYNNEISEKSEIFDDQFSVERPDGSNFTLKIRSTKLEDSAMYFCASSNRFNYGYTFGSGTRLTVV.

This chain connects TRBV7-9 to TRBJ2-2; no clear D. CDR1 is SEHNR and CDR2 is FQNEAQ in the germline V gene (reference sequence). This CDR3 has 14 residues. V was cut by 0 bases and J by 3 bases, with 5 bases left in between. CDR3 protein: CASSLAPDTGELFF. The CDR3 DNA sequence: TGTGCCAGCAGCTTAGCGCCGGACACCGGGGAGCTGTTTTTT.

This clone occurred many times. The rearrangement links TRBV28 to TRBJ2-7, with 8 bases fitting TRBD2. The CDR3 consists of 17 residues. After removal of 4 bases from V and 10 bases from J, the junction contained 21 bases not matched to a gene. Per germline, CDR1 MDHEN and CDR2 SYDVKM. For the CDR3, the DNA is TGTGCCAGCAGTTGGAGGAGGGGCGCGGGGGGAAGTTTTTATCAGTACTTC. Translation gives CASSWRRGAGGSFYQYF.

The rearrangement links TRBV9 to TRBJ1-1; TRBD1 matches 9 bases. Germline values: CDR1 SGDLS, CDR2 YYNGEE. The CDR3 runs 14 residues. The V segment lost 2 bases and the J segment 5 bases; nucleotides outside the gene matches: 4. The CDR3 loop is CASSVGQGITEAFF. In DNA form, the CDR3 reads TGTGCCAGCAGCGTTGGACAGGGGATAACTGAAGCTTTCTTT.

The rearrangement uses TRBV11-3 and TRBJ1-3, with 7 bases that match TRBD1. There are 14 residues in the CDR3. The germline V gene has CDR1 SGHNT and CDR2 YENEEA. The junction had 6 bases not matched to a gene; V was cut back by 8 bases and J by 2 bases. CDR3 sequence: CASGRQGTGNTIYF. The DNA for the CDR3 is TGTGCCAGCGGCAGACAGGGCACTGGAAACACCATATATTTT.

The chain joins TRBV5-1 to TRBJ2-1; 9 bases are shared with TRBD2. J gave up 8 bases and V 3 bases, and 15 bases lay outside the gene matches. The length of the CDR3 is 17 residues. Germline V CDR1 and CDR2: SGHRS, YFSETQ. The chain's CDR3 is CASSWTQRGARRDEQFF. CDR3 sequence (DNA): TGCGCCAGCAGCTGGACTCAGCGGGGGGCCCGGAGGGATGAGCAGTTCTTC.

The chain has TRBV7-9 and TRBJ1-6, with 9 bases aligning to TRBD1. Trimming removed 5 bases from V and 7 bases from J; junction bases left unmatched: 9. This CDR3 comprises 16 residues. Germline V gene sequence: CDR1 SEHNR, CDR2 FQNEAQ (reference sequence). The CDR3 DNA reads TGTGCCAGCAGCCTAACAACCGGGACAGGGAATTCACCCCTCCACTTT. Translated: CASSLTTGTGNSPLHF.

The chain employs TRBV28 and TRBJ1-1; TRBD1 aligns across 8 bases. Germline V gene lookup returns CDR1 MDHEN and CDR2 SYDVKM. With 4 bases clipped from V and 5 bases from J, the junction kept 6 bases outside the gene matches. The CDR3 is 14 amino acids. Here the CDR3 reads CASSSSTGATEAFF. The CDR3 coding sequence is TGTGCCAGCAGTTCCTCGACAGGGGCAACTGAAGCTTTCTTT.

CDR3 DNA sequence: TGTGCCAGCAGTTTAGGTGGCTCCGGGGAGCTGTTTTTT. It specifies CASSLGGSGELFF. V is TRBV7-3 and J is TRBJ2-2; D is unclear. Trimming took 6 bases from V and 6 from J, leaving 11 bases between them. The germline CDR1 and CDR2 sequences are SGHTA and FQGTGA. The CDR3 loop spans 13 amino acids.

The CDR3 spells CASGLSPGQVQPQHF. CDR3 DNA sequence: TGTGCTAGTGGTTTGTCCCCAGGACAGGTCCAGCCCCAGCATTTT. This chain links TRBV12-5 with TRBJ1-5; 7 nucleotides align to TRBD1. Germline CDR1 is LGHNT and CDR2 is FRNRAP. The V segment lost 2 bases and the J segment 7 bases; nucleotides outside the gene matches: 8. This CDR3 contains 15 residues. Full variable domain (outside the CDR3, taken from reference TRBV12-5 and TRBJ1-5): DARVTQTPRHKVTEMGQEVTMRCQPILGHNTVFWYRQTMMQGLELLAYFRNRAPLDDSGMPKDRFSAEMPDATLATLKIQPSEPRDSAVYFCASGLSPGQVQPQHFGDGTRLSIL.

This chain joins TRBV5-1 and TRBJ2-7, with TRBD1 matching over 8 bases. CDR3 length equals 14 residues. The V segment lost 3 bases and the J segment 4 bases; nucleotides outside the gene matches: 6. CDR1 and CDR2 from the germline V gene are SGHRS and YFSETQ. The CDR3 sequence: CASSSSTGVYEQYF. The CDR3 DNA follows: TGCGCCAGCAGCTCCTCGACAGGGGTGTACGAGCAGTACTTC.

The gene calls are TRBV7-9 and TRBJ1-1; 9 bases fit TRBD1. The junction had 11 bases not matched to a gene; V was cut back by 5 bases and J by 1 base. The CDR3 covers 17 residues. Germline CDR1 reads SEHNR; CDR2 reads FQNEAQ (reference sequence). The CDR3 here is CASSPTLSTGGNTEAFF. The DNA for the CDR3 is TGTGCCAGCAGCCCAACCCTTTCGACAGGGGGGAACACTGAAGCTTTCTTT.

The chain is built from TRBV7-9 and TRBJ1-2; D gene uncertain. This CDR3 spans 13 amino acids. Per the germline V gene, CDR1 is SEHNR and CDR2 is FQNEAQ (reference sequence). V was cut by 5 bases and J by 5 bases, with 12 bases left in between. CDR3 coding DNA: TGTGCCAGCAGCCGTGAGGGAGTTTATGGCTACACCTTC. The encoded protein is CASSREGVYGYTF. Using reference TRBV7-9 and TRBJ1-2 for the parts outside the CDR3, the full variable domain is DTGVSQNPRHKITKRGQNVTFRCDPISEHNRLYWYRQTLGQGPEFLTYFQNEAQLEKSRLLSDRFSAERPKGSFSTLEIQRTEQGDSAMYLCASSREGVYGYTFGSGTRLTVV.

The chain couples TRBV7-3 to TRBJ1-1; D is possibly TRBD1 (6 bases). In germline, CDR1 is SGHTA, CDR2 FQGTGA. This CDR3 spans 16 amino acids. V was trimmed by 0 bases and J by 2 bases, leaving 13 bases between them. The CDR3 loop is CASSLTPGARNTEAFF. In DNA, the CDR3 is TGTGCCAGCAGCTTAACCCCAGGGGCGCGAAACACTGAAGCTTTCTTT.